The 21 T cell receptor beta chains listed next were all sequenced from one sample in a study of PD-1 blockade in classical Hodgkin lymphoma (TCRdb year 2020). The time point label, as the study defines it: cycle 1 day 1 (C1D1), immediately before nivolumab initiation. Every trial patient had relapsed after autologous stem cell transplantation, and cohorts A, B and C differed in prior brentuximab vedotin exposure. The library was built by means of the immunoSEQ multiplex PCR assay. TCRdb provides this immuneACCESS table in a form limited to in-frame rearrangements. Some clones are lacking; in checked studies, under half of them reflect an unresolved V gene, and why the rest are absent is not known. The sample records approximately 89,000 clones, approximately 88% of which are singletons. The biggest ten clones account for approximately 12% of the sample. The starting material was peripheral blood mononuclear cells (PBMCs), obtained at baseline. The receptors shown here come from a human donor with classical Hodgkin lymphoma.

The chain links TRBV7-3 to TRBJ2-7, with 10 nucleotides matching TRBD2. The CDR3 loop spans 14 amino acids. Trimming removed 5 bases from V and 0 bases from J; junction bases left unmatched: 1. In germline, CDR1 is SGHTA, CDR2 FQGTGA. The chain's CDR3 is CASSTSGTSYEQYF. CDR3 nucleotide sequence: TGTGCCAGCAGCACTAGCGGGACCTCCTACGAGCAGTACTTC. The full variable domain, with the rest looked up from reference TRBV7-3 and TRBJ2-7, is GAGVSQTPSNKVTEKGKYVELRCDPISGHTALYWYRQSLGQGPEFLIYFQGTGAADDSGLPNDRFFAVRPEGSVSTLKIQRTERGDSAVYLCASSTSGTSYEQYFGPGTRLTVT.

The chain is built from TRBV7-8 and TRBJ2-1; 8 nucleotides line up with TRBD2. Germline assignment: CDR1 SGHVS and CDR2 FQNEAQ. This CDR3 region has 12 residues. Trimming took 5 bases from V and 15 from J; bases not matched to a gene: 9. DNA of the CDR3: TGTGCCAGCAGCCCCGCCGGGGGGGCTGTGTTCTTC. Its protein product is CASSPAGGAVFF. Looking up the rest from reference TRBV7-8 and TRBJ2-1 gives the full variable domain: GAGVSQSPRYKVAKRGQDVALRCDPISGHVSLFWYQQALGQGPEFLTYFQNEAQLDKSGLPSDRFFAERPEGSVSTLKIQRTQQEDSAVYLCASSPAGGAVFFGPGTRLTVL.

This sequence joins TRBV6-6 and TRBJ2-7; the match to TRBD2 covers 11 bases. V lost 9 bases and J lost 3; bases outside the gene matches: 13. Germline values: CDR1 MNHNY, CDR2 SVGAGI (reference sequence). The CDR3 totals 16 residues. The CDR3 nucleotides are TGTGCCAGTTCGCTGGGACTAGCGGCGATAATCTACGAGCAGTACTTC. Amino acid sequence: CASSLGLAAIIYEQYF.

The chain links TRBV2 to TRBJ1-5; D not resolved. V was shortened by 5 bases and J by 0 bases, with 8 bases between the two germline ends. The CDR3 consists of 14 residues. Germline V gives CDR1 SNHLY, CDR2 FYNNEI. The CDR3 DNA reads TGTGCCAGCAGTCCTACGGATAGCAATCAGCCCCAGCATTTT. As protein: CASSPTDSNQPQHF.

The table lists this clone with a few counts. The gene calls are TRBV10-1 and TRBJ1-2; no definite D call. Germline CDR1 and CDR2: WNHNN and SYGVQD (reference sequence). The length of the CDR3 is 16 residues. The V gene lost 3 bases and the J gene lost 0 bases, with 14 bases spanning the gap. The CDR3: CASSDSRRRANYGYTF. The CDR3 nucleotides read TGCGCCAGCAGTGACAGTAGGAGGAGAGCTAACTATGGCTACACCTTC.

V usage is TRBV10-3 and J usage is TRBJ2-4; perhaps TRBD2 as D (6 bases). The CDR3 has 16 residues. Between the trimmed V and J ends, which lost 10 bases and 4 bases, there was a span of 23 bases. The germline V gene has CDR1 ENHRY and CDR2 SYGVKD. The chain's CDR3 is CATQDPAGQSKNIQYF. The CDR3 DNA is TGTGCCACCCAAGACCCCGCGGGGCAGTCTAAAAACATTCAGTACTTC.

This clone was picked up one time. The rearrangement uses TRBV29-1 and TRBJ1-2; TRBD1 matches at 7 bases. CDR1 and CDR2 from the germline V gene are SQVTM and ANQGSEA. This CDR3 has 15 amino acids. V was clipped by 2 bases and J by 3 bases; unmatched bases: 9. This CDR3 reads CSVERRQGRDYGYTF. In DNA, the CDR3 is TGCAGCGTTGAAAGACGACAGGGAAGAGACTATGGCTACACCTTC.

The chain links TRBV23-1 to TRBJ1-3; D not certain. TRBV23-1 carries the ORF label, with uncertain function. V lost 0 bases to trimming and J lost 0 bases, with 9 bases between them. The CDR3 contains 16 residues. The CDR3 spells CASSQSPAYSGNTIYF. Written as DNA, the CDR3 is TGCGCCAGCAGTCAATCCCCGGCTTACTCTGGAAACACCATATATTTT.

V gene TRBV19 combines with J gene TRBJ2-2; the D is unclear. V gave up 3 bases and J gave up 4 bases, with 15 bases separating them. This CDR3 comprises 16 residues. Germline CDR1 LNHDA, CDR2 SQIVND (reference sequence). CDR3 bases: TGTGCCAGTAGTATGAGAACGTCCTCACCCACCGGGGAGCTGTTTTTT. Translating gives CASSMRTSSPTGELFF.

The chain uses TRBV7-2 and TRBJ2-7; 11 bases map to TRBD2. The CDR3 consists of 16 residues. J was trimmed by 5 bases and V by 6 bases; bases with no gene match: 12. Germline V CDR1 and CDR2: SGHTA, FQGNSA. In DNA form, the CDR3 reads TGTGCCAGCAGTCCAATAGCGGGAGGGCCTTCTGACGAGCAGTACTTC. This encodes CASSPIAGGPSDEQYF.

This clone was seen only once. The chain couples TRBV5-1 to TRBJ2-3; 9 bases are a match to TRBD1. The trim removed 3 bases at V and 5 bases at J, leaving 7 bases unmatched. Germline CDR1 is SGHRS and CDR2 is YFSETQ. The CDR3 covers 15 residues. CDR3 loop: CASSSLTGGEDTQYF. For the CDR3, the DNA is TGCGCCAGCAGCTCGCTCACAGGGGGCGAAGATACGCAGTATTTT.

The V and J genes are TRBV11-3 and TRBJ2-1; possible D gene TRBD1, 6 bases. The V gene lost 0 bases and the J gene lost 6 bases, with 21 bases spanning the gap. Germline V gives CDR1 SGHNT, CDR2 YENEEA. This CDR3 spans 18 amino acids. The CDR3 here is CASSLDLVRGTGSNEQFF. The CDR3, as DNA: TGTGCCAGCAGCTTAGATCTGGTAAGGGGGACCGGGTCCAATGAGCAGTTCTTC.

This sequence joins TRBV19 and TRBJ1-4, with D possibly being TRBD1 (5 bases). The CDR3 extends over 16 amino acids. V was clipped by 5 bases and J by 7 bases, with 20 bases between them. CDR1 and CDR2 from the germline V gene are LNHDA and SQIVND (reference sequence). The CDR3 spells CASSPLRDGTSEKLFF. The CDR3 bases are TGTGCCAGTAGTCCCCTCCGGGACGGCACGAGTGAAAAACTGTTTTTT.

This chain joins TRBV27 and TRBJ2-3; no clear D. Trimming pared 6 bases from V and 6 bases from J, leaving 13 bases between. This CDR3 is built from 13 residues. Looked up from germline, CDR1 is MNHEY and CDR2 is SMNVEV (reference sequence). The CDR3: CASSPDIADTQYF. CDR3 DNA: TGTGCCAGCAGCCCCGACATCGCGGATACGCAGTATTTT.

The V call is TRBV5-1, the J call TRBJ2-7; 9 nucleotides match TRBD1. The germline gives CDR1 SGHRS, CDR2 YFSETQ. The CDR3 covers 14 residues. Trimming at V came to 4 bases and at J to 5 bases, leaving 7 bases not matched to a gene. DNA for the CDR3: TGCGCCAGCAGCCCCGGACAGGGGTTCCACGAGCAGTACTTC. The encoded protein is CASSPGQGFHEQYF. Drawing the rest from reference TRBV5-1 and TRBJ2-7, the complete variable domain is KAGVTQTPRYLIKTRGQQVTLSCSPISGHRSVSWYQQTPGQGLQFLFEYFSETQRNKGNFPGRFSGRQFSNSRSEMNVSTLELGDSALYLCASSPGQGFHEQYFGPGTRLTVT.

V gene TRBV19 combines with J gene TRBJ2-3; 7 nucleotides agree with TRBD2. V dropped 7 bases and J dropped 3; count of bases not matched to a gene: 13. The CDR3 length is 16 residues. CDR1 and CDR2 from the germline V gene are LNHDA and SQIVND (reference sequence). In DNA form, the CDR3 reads TGTGCCAGTACCCCGGGTGGGGGAGGGAGTACAGATACGCAGTATTTT. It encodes CASTPGGGGSTDTQYF.

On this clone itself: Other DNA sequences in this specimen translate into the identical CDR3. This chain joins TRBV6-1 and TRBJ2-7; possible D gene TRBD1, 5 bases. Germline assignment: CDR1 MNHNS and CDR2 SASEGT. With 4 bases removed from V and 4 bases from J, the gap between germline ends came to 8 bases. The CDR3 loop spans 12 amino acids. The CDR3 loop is CASSVQGYEQYF. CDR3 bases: TGTGCCAGCAGTGTCCAGGGTTACGAGCAGTACTTC.

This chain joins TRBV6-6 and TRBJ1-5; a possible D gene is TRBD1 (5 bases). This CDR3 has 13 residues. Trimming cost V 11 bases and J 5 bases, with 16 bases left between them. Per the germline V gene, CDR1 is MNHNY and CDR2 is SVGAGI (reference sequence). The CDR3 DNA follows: TGTGCCTCCCGGGACCGGGGGGATCAGCCCCAGCATTTT. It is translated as CASRDRGDQPQHF.

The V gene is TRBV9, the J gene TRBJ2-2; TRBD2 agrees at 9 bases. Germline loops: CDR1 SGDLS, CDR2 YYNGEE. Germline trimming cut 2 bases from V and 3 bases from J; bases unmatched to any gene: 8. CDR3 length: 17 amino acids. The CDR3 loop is CASSVAGLATHTGELFF. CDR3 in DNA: TGTGCCAGCAGCGTTGCGGGACTAGCCACTCACACCGGGGAGCTGTTTTTT.

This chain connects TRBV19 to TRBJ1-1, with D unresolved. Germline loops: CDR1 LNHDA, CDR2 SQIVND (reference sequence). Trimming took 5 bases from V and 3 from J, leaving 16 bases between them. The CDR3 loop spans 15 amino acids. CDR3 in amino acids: CASSARRQVDTEAFF. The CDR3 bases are TGTGCCAGTAGTGCCAGGAGGCAGGTAGACACTGAAGCTTTCTTT.

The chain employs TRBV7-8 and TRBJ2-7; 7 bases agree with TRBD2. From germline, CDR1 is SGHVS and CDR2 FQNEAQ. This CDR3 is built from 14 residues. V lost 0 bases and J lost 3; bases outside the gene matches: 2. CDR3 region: CASSLAGLLYEQYF. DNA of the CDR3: TGTGCCAGCAGCTTAGCGGGACTACTCTACGAGCAGTACTTC.